The 5 T cell receptor beta chains reported below all come from one sample, sequenced in a study of radiotherapy plus CTLA-4 blockade in lung cancer. Here immunoSEQ multiplex PCR was the method, and the copy in TCRdb shows in-frame clones only, minus some. The data show some 100,000 clones, about 80% seen once. Sequenced material: peripheral blood, taken from a patient treated with radiotherapy plus ipilimumab. The source of these receptors is a human donor with non-small cell lung cancer that progressed on radiotherapy plus ipilimumab.

About this clone itself: Distinct nucleotide sequences in the sample also encode this CDR3. The gene calls are TRBV9 and TRBJ2-3, with 11 bases lining up with TRBD2. CDR3 size: 16 residues. The germline gives CDR1 SGDLS, CDR2 YYNGEE. Unmatched junction bases numbered 4, after V lost 0 bases and J lost 4 bases. The CDR3 protein is CASSVGSSGGSDTQYF. CDR3 bases: TGTGCCAGCAGCGTAGGATCTAGCGGGGGGTCAGATACGCAGTATTTT.

CDR3 coding DNA: TGTGCCAGCAGCTTAGGGTTACGTATGGGATGGGAGCAGTACTTC. Its protein product is CASSLGLRMGWEQYF. The chain couples TRBV7-2 to TRBJ2-7; D gene ambiguous. The CDR3 runs 15 residues. Germline V gene lookup returns CDR1 SGHTA and CDR2 FQGNSA. V lost 1 base, J lost 7 bases, and 17 bases lay in between.

CDR3 coding DNA: TGTGCCAGTAGTGCCGGGGGTATCTCTGGAAACACCATATATTTT. This codes for CASSAGGISGNTIYF. The gene calls are TRBV19 and TRBJ1-3; possibly TRBD1 for D (5 bases). The V and J ends lost 5 bases and 0 bases respectively, with 11 bases between them. There are 15 residues in the CDR3. The germline CDR1 and CDR2 sequences are LNHDA and SQIVND (reference sequence).

This clone was seen only once. The chain uses TRBV29-1 and TRBJ2-2; possibly TRBD2 for D (5 bases). Trimming cost V 2 bases and J 4 bases, with 8 bases left between them. CDR1 is SQVTM and CDR2 is ANQGSEA in the germline V gene. There are 13 residues in the CDR3. The chain's CDR3 is CSVERGGTGELFF. CDR3 DNA: TGCAGCGTTGAACGGGGTGGCACCGGGGAGCTGTTTTTT.

This clone came up a few times. The chain carries TRBV19 and TRBJ1-2; 8 positions match TRBD1. The germline gives CDR1 LNHDA, CDR2 SQIVND (reference sequence). The CDR3 consists of 13 residues. V was pared by 3 bases and J by 7 bases, with 4 bases of the junction left unmatched. CDR3 loop: CASSMGRGLGYTF. Written as DNA, the CDR3 is TGTGCCAGTAGTATGGGCAGGGGGCTTGGCTACACCTTC.